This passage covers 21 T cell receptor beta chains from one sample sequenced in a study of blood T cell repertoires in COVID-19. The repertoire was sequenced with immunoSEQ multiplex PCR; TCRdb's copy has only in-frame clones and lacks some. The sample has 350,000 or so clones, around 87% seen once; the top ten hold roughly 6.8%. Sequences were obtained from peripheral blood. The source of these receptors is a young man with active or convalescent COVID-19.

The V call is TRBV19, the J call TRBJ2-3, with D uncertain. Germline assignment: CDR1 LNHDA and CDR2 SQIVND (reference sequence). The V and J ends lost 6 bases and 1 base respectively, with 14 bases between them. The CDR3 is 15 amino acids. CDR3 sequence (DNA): TGTGCCAGTAGAGACGGCGGATTACGCACAGATACGCAGTATTTT. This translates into CASRDGGLRTDTQYF.

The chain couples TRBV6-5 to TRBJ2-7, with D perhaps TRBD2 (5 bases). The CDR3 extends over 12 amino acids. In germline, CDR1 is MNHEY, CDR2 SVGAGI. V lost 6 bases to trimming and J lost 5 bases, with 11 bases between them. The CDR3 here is CASSTSGDEQYF. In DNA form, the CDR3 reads TGTGCCAGCAGCACGAGCGGAGACGAGCAGTACTTC.

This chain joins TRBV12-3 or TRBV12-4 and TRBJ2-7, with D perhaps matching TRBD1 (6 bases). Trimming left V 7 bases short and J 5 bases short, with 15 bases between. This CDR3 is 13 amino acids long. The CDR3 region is CASTARGRDEQYF. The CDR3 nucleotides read TGTGCCAGCACGGCCAGGGGACGCGACGAGCAGTACTTC.

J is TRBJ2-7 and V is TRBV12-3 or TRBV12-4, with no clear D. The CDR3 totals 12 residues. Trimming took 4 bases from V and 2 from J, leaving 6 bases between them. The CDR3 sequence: CASSWATYEQYF. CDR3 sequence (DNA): TGTGCCAGCAGTTGGGCCACCTACGAGCAGTACTTC.

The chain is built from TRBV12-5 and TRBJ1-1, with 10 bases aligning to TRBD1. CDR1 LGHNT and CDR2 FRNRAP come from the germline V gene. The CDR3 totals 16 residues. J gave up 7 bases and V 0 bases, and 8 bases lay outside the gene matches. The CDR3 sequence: CASGLVLGTGVGEAFF. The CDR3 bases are TGTGCTAGTGGTTTGGTACTCGGGACAGGGGTCGGTGAAGCTTTCTTT.

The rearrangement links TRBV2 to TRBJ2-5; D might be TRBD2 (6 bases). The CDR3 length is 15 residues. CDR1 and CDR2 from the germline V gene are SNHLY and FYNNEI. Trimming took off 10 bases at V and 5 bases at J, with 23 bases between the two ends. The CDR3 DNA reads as TGTGCCACCACCGCGGGGATCGTCGCCGGGGAGACCCAGTACTTC. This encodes CATTAGIVAGETQYF.

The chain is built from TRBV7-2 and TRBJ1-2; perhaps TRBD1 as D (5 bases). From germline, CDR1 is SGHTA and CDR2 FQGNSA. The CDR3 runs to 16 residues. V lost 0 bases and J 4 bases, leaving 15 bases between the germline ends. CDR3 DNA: TGTGCCAGCAGCTTAGCCGTCGGGGGATCGGTCTATGGCTACACCTTC. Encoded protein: CASSLAVGGSVYGYTF.

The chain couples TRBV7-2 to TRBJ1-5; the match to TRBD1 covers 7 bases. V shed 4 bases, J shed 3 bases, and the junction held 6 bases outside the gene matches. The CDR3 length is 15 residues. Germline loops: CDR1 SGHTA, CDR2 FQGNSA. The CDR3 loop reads CASSSTGRPNQPQHF. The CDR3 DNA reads TGTGCCAGCAGCTCGACAGGGCGGCCCAATCAGCCCCAGCATTTT.

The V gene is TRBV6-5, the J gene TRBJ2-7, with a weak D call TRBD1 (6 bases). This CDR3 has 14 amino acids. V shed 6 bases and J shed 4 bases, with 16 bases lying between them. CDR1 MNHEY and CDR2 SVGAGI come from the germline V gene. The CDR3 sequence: CASSYDRSLYEQYF. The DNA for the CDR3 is TGTGCCAGCAGCTACGACAGGTCTTTGTACGAGCAGTACTTC.

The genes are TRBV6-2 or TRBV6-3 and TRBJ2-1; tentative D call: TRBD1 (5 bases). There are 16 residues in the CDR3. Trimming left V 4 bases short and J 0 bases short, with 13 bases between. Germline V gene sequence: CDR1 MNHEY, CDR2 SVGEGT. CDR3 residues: CASSLYRQSSYNEQFF. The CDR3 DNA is TGTGCCAGCAGTTTGTACAGGCAAAGCTCCTACAATGAGCAGTTCTTC.

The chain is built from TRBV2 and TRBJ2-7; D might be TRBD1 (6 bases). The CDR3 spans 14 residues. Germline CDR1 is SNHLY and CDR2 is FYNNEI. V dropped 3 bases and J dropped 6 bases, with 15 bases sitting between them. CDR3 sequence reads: CASSERQGLGEQYF. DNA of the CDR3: TGTGCCAGCAGTGAGCGGCAGGGGCTTGGCGAGCAGTACTTC.

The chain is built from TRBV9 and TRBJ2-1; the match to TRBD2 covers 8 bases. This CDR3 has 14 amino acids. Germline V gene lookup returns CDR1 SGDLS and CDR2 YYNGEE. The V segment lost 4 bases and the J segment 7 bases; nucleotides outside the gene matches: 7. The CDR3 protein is CASSPRGGRNEQFF. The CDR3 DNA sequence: TGTGCCAGCAGCCCCCGGGGGGGTCGGAATGAGCAGTTCTTC.

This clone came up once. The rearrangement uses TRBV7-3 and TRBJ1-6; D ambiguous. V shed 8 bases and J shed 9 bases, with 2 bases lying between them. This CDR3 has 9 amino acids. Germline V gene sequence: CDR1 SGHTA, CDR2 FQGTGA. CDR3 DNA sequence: TGTGCCAGCCTTTCACCCCTCCACTTT. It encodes CASLSPLHF.

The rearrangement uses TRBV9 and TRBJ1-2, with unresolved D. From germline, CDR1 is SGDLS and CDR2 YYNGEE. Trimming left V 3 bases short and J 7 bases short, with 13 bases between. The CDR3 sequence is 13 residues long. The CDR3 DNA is TGTGCCAGCAGCGCTACCCTCGGTATTGGCTACACCTTC. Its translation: CASSATLGIGYTF.

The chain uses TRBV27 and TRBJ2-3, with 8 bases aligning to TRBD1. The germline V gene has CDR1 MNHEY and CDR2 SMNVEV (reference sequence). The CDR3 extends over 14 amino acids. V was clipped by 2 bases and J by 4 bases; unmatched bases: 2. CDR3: CASSLQGAADTQYF. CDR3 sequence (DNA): TGTGCCAGCAGTTTACAGGGGGCTGCAGATACGCAGTATTTT.

The CDR3 loop is CASRAGGPHGYTF. CDR3 DNA sequence: TGTGCCAGCAGGGCGGGGGGGCCGCATGGCTACACCTTC. This chain connects TRBV28 to TRBJ1-2; tentative D call: TRBD1 (6 bases). The CDR3 spans 13 residues. Germline assignment: CDR1 MDHEN and CDR2 SYDVKM. V dropped 6 bases and J dropped 6 bases, with 14 bases sitting between them.

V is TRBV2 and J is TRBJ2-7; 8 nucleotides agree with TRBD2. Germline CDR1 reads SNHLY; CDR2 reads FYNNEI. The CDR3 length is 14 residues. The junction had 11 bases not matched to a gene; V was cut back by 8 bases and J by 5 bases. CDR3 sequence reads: CASGGGGRTNEQYF. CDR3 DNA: TGTGCCAGCGGTGGGGGCGGGAGGACCAACGAGCAGTACTTC.

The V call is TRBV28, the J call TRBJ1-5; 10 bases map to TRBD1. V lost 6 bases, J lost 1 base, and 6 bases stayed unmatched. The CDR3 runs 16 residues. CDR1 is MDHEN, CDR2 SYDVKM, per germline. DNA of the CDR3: TGTGCCAGCAGGACCCGGGACAGGGGAAGCAATCAGCCCCAGCATTTT. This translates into CASRTRDRGSNQPQHF.

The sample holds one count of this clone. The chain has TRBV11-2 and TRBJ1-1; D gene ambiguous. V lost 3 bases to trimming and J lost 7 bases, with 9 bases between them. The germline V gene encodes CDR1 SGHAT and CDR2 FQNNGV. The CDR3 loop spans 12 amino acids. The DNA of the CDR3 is TGTGCCAGCAGCTTTTTCCGCGATGAAGCTTTCTTT. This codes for CASSFFRDEAFF.

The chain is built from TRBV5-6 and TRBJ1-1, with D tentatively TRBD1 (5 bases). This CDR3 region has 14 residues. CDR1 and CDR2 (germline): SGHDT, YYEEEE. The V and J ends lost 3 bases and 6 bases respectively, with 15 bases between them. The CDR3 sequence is CASSYPTEMSEAFF. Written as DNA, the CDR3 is TGTGCCAGCAGCTACCCGACAGAAATGTCTGAAGCTTTCTTT.

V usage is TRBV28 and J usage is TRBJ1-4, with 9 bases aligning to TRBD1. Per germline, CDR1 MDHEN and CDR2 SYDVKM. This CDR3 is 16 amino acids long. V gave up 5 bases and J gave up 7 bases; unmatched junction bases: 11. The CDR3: CASSGTLGQGSEKLFF. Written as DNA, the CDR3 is TGTGCCAGCAGTGGCACATTGGGACAGGGAAGTGAAAAACTGTTTTTT.